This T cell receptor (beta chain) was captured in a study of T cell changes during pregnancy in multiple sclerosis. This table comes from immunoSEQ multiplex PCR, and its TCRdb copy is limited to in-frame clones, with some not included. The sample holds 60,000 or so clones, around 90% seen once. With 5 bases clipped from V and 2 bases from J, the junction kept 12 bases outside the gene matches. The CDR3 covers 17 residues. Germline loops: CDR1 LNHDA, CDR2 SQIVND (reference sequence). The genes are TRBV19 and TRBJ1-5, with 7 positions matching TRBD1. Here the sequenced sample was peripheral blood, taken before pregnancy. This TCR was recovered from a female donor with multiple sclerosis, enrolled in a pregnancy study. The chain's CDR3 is CASSPGTDQGGNQPQHF. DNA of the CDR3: TGTGCCAGTAGTCCTGGGACAGACCAAGGGGGCAATCAGCCCCAGCATTTT.